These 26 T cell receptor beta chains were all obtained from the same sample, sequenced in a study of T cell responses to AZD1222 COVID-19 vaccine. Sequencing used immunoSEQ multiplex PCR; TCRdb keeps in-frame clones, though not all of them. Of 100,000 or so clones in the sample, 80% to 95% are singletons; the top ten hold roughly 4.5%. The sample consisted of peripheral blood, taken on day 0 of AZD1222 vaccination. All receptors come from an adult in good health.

CDR3: CASSLPADYGYTF. CDR3 in DNA: TGTGCCAGCAGCTTGCCAGCGGACTATGGCTACACCTTC. This chain uses TRBV5-6 with TRBJ1-2; D not resolved. Trimming removed 1 base from V and 3 bases from J, with 7 bases in between. Looked up from germline, CDR1 is SGHDT and CDR2 is YYEEEE. There are 13 residues in the CDR3.

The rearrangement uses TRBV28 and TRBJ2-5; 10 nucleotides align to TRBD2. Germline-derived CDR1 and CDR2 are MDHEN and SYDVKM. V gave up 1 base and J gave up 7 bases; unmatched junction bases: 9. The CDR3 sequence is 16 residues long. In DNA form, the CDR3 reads TGTGCCAGCAGTTTATTGATTCTAGCGGGAGCAGCGACCCAGTACTTC. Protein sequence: CASSLLILAGAATQYF.

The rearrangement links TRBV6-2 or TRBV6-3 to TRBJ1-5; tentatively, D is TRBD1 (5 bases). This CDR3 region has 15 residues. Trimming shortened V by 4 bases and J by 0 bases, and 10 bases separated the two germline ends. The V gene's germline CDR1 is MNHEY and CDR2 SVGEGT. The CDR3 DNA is TGTGCCAGCAGTTCGAGCGACAGTAGCAATCAGCCCCAGCATTTT. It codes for CASSSSDSSNQPQHF.

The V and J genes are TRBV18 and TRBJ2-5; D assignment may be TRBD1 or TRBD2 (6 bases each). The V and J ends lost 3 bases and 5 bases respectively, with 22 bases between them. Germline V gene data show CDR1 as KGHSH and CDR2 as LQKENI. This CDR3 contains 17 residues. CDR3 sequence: CASSPDSGWPQGETQYF. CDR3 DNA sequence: TGTGCCAGCTCACCGGACAGCGGGTGGCCCCAGGGCGAGACCCAGTACTTC.

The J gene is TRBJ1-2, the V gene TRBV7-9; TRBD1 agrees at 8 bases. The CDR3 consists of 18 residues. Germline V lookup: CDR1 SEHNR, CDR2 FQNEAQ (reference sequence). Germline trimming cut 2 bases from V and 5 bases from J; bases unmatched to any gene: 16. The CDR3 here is CASSLRLKGQASSYGYTF. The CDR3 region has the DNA TGTGCCAGCAGCTTAAGGTTGAAGGGACAGGCGTCCTCTTATGGCTACACCTTC. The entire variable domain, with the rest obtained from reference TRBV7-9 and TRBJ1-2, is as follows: DTGVSQNPRHKITKRGQNVTFRCDPISEHNRLYWYRQTLGQGPEFLTYFQNEAQLEKSRLLSDRFSAERPKGSFSTLEIQRTEQGDSAMYLCASSLRLKGQASSYGYTFGSGTRLTVV.

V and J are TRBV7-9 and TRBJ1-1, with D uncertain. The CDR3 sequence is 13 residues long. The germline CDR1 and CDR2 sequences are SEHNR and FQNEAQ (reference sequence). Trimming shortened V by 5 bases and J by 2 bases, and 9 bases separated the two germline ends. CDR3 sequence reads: CASSTPGNTEAFF. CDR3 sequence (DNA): TGTGCCAGCAGCACCCCGGGAAACACTGAAGCTTTCTTT.

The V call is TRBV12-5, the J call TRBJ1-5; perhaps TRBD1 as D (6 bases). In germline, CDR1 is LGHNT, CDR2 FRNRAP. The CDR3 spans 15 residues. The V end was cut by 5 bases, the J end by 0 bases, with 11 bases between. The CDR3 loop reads CASGTGYNSNQPQHF. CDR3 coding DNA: TGTGCTAGTGGTACAGGGTATAATAGCAATCAGCCCCAGCATTTT.

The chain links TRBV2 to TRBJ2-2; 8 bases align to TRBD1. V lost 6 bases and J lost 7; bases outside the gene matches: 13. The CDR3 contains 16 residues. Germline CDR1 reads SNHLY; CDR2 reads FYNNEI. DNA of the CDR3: TGTGCCAGCAGGGGGGGCGACAGGGGACGAATCGGGGAGCTGTTTTTT. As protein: CASRGGDRGRIGELFF.

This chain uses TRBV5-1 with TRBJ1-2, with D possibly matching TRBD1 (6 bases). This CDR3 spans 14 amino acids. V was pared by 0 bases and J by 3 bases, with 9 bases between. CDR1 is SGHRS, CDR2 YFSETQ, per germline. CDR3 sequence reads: CASSLGTEYYGYTF. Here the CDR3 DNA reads TGCGCCAGCAGCTTGGGGACAGAATACTATGGCTACACCTTC.

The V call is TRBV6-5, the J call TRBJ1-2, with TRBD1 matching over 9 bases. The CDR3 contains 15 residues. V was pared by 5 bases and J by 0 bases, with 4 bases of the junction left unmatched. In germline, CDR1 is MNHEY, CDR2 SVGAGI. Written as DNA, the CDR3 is TGTGCCAGCAGTCAAAGACAGGGGGCTAACTATGGCTACACCTTC. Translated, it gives CASSQRQGANYGYTF.

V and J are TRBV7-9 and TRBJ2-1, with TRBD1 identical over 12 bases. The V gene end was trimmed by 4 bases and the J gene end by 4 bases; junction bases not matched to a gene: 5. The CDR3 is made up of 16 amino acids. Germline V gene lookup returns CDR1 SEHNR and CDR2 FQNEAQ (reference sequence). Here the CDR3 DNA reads TGTGCCAGCAGCTGGGGGACAGGGGGCCTTTACAATGAGCAGTTCTTC. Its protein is CASSWGTGGLYNEQFF.

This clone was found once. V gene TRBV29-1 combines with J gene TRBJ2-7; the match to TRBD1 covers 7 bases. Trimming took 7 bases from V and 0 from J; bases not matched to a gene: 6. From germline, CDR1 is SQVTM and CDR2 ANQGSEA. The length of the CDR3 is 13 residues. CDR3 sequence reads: CSGADRSSYEQYF. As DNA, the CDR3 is TGCAGCGGGGCGGACAGGTCCTCCTACGAGCAGTACTTC.

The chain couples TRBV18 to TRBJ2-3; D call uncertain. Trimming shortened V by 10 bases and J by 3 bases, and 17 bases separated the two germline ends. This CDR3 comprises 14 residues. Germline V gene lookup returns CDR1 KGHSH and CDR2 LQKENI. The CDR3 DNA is TGTGCCACCGAACCAGCCAGGCGGACAGATACGCAGTATTTT. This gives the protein CATEPARRTDTQYF.

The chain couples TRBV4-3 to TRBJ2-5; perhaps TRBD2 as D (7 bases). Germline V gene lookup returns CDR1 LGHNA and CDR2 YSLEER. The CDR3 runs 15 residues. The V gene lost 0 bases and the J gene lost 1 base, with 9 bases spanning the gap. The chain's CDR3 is CASSQERGLQETQYF. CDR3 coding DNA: TGCGCCAGCAGCCAAGAGCGGGGGCTCCAAGAGACCCAGTACTTC.

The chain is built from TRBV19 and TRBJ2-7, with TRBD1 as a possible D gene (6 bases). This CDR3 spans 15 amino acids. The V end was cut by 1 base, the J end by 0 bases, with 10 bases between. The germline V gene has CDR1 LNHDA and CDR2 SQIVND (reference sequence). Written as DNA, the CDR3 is TGTGCCAGTAGTATAGGGCCAGGGGCCTCCTACGAGCAGTACTTC. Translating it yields CASSIGPGASYEQYF.

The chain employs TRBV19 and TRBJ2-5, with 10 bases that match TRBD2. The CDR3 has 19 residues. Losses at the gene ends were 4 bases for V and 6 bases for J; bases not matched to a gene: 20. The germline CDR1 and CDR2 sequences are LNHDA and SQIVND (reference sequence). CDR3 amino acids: CASSKASGGADRRTKTQYF. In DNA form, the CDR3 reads TGTGCCAGTAGTAAGGCAAGCGGGGGGGCCGATCGGCGGACGAAGACCCAGTACTTC. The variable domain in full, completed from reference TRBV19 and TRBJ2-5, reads DGGITQSPKYLFRKEGQNVTLSCEQNLNHDAMYWYRQDPGQGLRLIYYSQIVNDFQKGDIAEGYSVSREKKESFPLTVTSAQKNPTAFYLCASSKASGGADRRTKTQYFGPGTRLLVL.

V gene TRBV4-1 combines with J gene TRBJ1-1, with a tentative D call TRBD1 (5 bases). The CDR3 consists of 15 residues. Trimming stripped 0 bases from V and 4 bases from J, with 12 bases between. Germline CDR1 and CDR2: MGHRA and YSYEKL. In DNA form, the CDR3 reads TGCGCCAGCAGCCAAGATATTCGGGGACCCACTGAAGCTTTCTTT. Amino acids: CASSQDIRGPTEAFF.

The CDR3 protein is CASSYGPNSNQPQHF. CDR3 DNA: TGTGCCAGCAGTTACGGACCGAATAGCAATCAGCCCCAGCATTTT. The gene calls are TRBV6-5 and TRBJ1-5; unclear D gene. This CDR3 is 15 amino acids long. The V end lost 2 bases, the J end lost 0 bases, and 8 bases lay between the germline ends. CDR1 is MNHEY, CDR2 SVGAGI, per germline.

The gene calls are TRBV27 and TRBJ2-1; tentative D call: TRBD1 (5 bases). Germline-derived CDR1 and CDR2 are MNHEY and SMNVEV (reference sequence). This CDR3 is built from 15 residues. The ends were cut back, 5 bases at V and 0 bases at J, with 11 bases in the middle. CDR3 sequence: CASSLTDSSYNEQFF. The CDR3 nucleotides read TGTGCCAGCAGTCTAACCGACAGCTCCTACAATGAGCAGTTCTTC.

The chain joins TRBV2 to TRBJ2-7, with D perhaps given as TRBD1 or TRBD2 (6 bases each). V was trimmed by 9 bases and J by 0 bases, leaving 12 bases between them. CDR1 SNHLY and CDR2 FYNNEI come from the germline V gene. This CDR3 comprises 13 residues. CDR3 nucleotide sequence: TGTGCCAGAGGGGGGCTGGTCTCCTACGAGCAGTACTTC. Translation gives CARGGLVSYEQYF. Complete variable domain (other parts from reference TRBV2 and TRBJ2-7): EPEVTQTPSHQVTQMGQEVILRCVPISNHLYFYWYRQILGQKVEFLVSFYNNEISEKSEIFDDQFSVERPDGSNFTLKIRSTKLEDSAMYFCARGGLVSYEQYFGPGTRLTVT.

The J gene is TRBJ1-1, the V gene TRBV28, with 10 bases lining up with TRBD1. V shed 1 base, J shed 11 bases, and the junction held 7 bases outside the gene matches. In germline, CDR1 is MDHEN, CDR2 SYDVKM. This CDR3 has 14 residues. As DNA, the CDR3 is TGTGCCAGCAGTTTATTGGGACAGGGGAACAGGGCTTTCTTT. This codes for CASSLLGQGNRAFF. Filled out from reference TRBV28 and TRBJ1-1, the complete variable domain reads DVKVTQSSRYLVKRTGEKVFLECVQDMDHENMFWYRQDPGLGLRLIYFSYDVKMKEKGDIPEGYSVSREKKERFSLILESASTNQTSMYLCASSLLGQGNRAFFGQGTRLTVV.

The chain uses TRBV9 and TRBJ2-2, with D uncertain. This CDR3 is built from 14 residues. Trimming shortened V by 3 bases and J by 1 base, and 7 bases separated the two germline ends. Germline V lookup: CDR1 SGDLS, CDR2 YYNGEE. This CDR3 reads CASSDFLNTGELFF. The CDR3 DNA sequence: TGTGCCAGCAGCGATTTTTTGAACACCGGGGAGCTGTTTTTT.

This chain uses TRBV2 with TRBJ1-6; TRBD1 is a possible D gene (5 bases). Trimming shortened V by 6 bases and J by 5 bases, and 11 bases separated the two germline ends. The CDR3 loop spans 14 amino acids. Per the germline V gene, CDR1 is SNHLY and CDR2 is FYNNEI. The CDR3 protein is CASSRTRNNSPLHF. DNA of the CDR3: TGTGCCAGCAGCAGGACAAGGAATAATTCACCCCTCCACTTT.

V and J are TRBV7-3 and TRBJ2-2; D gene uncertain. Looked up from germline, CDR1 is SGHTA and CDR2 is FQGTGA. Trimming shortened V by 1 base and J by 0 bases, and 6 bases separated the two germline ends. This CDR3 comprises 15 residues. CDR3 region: CASSLKQANTGELFF. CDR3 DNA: TGTGCCAGCAGCTTAAAACAAGCGAACACCGGGGAGCTGTTTTTT. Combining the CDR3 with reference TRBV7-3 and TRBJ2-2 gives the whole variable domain GAGVSQTPSNKVTEKGKYVELRCDPISGHTALYWYRQSLGQGPEFLIYFQGTGAADDSGLPNDRFFAVRPEGSVSTLKIQRTERGDSAVYLCASSLKQANTGELFFGEGSRLTVL.

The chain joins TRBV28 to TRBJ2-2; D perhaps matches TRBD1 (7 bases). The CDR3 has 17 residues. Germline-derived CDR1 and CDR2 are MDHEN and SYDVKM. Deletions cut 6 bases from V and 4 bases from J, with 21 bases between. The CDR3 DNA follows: TGTGCCAGCAGACCCGGGACAGTCGGAGCGGGCACCGGGGAGCTGTTTTTT. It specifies CASRPGTVGAGTGELFF.

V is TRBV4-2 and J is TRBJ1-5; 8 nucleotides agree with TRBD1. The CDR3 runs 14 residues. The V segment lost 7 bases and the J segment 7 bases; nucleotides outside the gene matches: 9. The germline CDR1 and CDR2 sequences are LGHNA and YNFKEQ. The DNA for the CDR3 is TGTGCCAGCACCCTCGACAGGGGTTGGCAGCCCCAGCATTTT. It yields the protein CASTLDRGWQPQHF.